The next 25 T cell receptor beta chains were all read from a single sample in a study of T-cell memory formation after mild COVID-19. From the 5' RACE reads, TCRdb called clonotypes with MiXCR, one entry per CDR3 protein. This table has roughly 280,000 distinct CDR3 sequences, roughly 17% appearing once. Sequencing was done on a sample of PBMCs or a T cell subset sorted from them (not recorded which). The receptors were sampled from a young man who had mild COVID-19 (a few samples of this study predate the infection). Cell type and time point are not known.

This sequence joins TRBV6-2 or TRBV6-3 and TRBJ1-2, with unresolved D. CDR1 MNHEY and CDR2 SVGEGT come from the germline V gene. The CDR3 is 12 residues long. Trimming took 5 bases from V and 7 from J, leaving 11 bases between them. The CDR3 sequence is CASSRHGLGYTF. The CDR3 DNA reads TGTGCCAGCAGTCGCCATGGCCTTGGCTACACCTTC.

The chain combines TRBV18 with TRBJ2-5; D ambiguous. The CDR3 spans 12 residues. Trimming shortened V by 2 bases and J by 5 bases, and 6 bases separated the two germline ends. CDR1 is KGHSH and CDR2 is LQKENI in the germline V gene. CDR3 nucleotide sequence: TGTGCCAGCTCACCAGCACCGGAGACCCAGTACTTC. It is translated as CASSPAPETQYF. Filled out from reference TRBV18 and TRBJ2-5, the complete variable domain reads NAGVMQNPRHLVRRRGQEARLRCSPMKGHSHVYWYRQLPEEGLKFMVYLQKENIIDESGMPKERFSAEFPKEGPSILRIQQVVRGDSAAYFCASSPAPETQYFGPGTRLLVL.

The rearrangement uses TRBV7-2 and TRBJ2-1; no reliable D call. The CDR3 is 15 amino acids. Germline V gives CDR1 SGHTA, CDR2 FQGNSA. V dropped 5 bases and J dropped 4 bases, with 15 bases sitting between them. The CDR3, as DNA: TGTGCCAGCAGCCTAGGTCTAACTGATTACAATGAGCAGTTCTTC. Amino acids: CASSLGLTDYNEQFF.

CDR3 residues: CASSLATTSTDTQYF. The CDR3 DNA is TGCGCCAGCAGCTTGGCCACTACCTCCACAGATACGCAGTATTTT. The chain employs TRBV5-1 and TRBJ2-3; D call uncertain. The CDR3 has 15 amino acids. V was pared by 0 bases and J by 2 bases, with 10 bases between. Germline lookup yields CDR1 SGHRS and CDR2 YFSETQ.

The DNA for the CDR3 is TGTGCCAGCAGCCCAAAGACAGGGTTGCGGGAGCAGCCCCAGCATTTT. Protein sequence: CASSPKTGLREQPQHF. V gene TRBV7-3 combines with J gene TRBJ1-5, with 7 bases matching TRBD1. Germline CDR1 and CDR2: SGHTA and FQGTGA. This CDR3 region has 16 residues. V was clipped by 5 bases and J by 7 bases; unmatched bases: 14.

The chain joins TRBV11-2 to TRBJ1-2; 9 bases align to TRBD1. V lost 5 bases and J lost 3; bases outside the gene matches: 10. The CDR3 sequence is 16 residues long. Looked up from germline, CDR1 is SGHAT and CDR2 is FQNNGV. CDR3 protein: CASSPGTGQGDYGYTF. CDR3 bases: TGTGCCAGCAGCCCCGGGACGGGACAGGGAGACTATGGCTACACCTTC. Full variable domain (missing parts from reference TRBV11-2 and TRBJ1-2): EAGVAQSPRYKIIEKRQSVAFWCNPISGHATLYWYQQILGQGPKLLIQFQNNGVVDDSQLPKDRFSAERLKGVDSTLKIQPAKLEDSAVYLCASSPGTGQGDYGYTFGSGTRLTVV.

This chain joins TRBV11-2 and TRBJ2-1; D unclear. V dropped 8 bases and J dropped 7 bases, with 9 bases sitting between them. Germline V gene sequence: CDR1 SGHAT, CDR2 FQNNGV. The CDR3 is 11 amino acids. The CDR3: CASQGPNEQFF. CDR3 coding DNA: TGTGCCAGCCAAGGGCCGAATGAGCAGTTCTTC.

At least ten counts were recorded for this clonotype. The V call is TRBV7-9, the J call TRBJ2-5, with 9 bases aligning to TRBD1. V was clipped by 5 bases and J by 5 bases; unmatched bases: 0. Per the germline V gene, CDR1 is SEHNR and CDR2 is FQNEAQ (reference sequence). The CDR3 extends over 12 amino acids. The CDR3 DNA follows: TGTGCCAGCAGCACAGGGGGCGAGACCCAGTACTTC. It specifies CASSTGGETQYF.

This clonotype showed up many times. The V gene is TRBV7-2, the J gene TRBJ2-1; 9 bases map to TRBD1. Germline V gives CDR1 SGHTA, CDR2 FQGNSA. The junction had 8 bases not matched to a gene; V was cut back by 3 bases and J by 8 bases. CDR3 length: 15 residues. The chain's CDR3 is CASSLGDRDFDEQFF. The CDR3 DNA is TGTGCCAGCAGCTTGGGGGACAGGGATTTCGATGAGCAGTTCTTC.

CDR3 in DNA: TGTGCCAGCAGCCCCCGGCCCTCCTACGAGCAGTACGTC. Translating gives CASSPRPSYEQYV. The V gene is TRBV14, the J gene TRBJ2-7; D not resolved. The V end was cut by 4 bases, the J end by 0 bases, with 7 bases between. CDR1 and CDR2 from the germline V gene are SGHDN and FVKESK. This CDR3 region has 13 residues.

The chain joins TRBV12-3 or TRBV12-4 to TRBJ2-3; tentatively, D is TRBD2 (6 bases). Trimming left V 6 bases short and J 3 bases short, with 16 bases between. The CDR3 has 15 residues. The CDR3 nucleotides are TGTGCCAGCAGCCCCCCGCGGGGACGTACAGATACGCAGTATTTT. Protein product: CASSPPRGRTDTQYF.

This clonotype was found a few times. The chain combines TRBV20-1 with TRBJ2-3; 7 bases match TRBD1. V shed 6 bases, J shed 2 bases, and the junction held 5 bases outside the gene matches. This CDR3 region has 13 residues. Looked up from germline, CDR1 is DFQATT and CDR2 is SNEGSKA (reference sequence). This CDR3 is CSARDSVTDTQYF. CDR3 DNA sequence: TGCAGTGCCCGGGACAGCGTCACAGATACGCAGTATTTT.

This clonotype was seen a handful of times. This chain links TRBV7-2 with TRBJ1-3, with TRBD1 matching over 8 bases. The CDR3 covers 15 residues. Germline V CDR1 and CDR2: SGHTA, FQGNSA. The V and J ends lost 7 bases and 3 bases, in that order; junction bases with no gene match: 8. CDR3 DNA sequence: TGTGCCAGCATCCTACAGGGGGGGATTGGAAACACCATATATTTT. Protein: CASILQGGIGNTIYF.

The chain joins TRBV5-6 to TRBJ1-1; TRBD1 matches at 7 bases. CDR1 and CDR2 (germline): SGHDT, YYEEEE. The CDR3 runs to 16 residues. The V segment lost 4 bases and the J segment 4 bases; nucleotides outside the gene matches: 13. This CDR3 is CASSRLGQGVVTEAFF. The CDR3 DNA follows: TGTGCCAGCAGCAGACTGGGGCAGGGGGTTGTCACTGAAGCTTTCTTT.

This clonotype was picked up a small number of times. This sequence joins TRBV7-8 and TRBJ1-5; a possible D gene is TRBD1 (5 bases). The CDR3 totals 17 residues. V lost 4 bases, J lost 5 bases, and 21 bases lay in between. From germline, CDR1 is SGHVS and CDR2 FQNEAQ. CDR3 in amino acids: CASSSVPGRGRYQPQHF. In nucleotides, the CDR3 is TGTGCCAGCAGCTCCGTCCCTGGGAGGGGTAGATATCAGCCCCAGCATTTT.

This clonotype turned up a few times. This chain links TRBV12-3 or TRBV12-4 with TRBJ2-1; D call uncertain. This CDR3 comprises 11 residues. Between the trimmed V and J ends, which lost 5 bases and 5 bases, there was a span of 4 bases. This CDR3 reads CASSLNNEQFF. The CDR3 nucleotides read TGTGCCAGCAGTCTAAACAATGAGCAGTTCTTC.

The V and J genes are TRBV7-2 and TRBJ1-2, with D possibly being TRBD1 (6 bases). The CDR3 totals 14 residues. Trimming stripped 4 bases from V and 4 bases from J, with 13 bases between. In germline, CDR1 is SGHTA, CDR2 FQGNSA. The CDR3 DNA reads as TGTGCCAGCAGCTATTTTAGGGACACCTATGGCTACACCTTC. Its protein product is CASSYFRDTYGYTF.

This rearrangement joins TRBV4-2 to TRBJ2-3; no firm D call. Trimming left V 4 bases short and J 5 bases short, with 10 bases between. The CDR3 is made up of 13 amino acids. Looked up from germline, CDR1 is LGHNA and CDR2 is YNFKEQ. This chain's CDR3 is CASSRAEVDTQYF. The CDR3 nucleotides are TGTGCCAGCAGCCGAGCTGAAGTAGATACGCAGTATTTT.

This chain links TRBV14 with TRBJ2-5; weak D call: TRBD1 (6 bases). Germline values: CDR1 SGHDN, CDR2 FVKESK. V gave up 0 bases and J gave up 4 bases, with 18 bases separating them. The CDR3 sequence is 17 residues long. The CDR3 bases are TGTGCCAGCAGCCAAGAGATAATTCAGGGGAGAGGAGAGACCCAGTACTTC. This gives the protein CASSQEIIQGRGETQYF.

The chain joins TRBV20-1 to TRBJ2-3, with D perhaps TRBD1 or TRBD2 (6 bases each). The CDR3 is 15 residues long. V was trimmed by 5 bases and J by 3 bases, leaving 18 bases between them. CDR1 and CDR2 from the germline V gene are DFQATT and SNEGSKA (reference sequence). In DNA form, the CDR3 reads TGCAGTGCTCGACCTCAGGGGAGGACTACAGATACGCAGTATTTT. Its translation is CSARPQGRTTDTQYF.

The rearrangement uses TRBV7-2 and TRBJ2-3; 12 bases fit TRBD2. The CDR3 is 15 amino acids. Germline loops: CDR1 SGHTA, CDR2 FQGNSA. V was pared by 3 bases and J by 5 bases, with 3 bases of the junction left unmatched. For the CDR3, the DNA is TGTGCCAGCAGCTTGACTAGCGGGGGAAAAGATACGCAGTATTTT. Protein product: CASSLTSGGKDTQYF. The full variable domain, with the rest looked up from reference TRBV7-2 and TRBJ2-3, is GAGVSQSPSNKVTEKGKDVELRCDPISGHTALYWYRQSLGQGLEFLIYFQGNSAPDKSGLPSDRFSAERTGGSVSTLTIQRTQQEDSAVYLCASSLTSGGKDTQYFGPGTRLTVL.

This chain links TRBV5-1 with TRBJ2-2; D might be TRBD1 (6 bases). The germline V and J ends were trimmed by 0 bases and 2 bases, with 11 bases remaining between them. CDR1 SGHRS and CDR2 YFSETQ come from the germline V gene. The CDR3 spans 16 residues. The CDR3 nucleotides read TGCGCCAGCAGCTTGGATCAGGGGATAAACACCGGGGAGCTGTTTTTT. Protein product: CASSLDQGINTGELFF.

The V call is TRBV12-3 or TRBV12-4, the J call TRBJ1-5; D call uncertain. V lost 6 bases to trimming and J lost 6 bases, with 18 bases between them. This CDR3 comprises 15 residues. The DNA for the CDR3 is TGTGCCAGCAGCCCCGAAGGCAGGTACGTTCAGCCCCAGCATTTT. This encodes CASSPEGRYVQPQHF.

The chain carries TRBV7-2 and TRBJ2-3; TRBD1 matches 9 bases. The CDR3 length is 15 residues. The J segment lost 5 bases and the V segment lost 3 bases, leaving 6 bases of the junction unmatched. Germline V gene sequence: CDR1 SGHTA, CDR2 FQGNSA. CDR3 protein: CASSFYRGQGDTQYF. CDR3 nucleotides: TGTGCCAGCAGCTTTTACAGGGGGCAAGGAGATACGCAGTATTTT.

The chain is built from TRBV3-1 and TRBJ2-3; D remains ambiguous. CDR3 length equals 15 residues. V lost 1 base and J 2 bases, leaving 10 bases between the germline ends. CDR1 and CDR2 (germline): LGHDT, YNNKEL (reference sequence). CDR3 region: CASSQVAGNTDTQYF. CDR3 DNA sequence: TGTGCCAGCAGCCAAGTCGCAGGAAACACAGATACGCAGTATTTT.